This T cell receptor beta chain comes out of a study of control samples from healthy donors and cancer patients. This clone was found once. Profiled with immunoSEQ multiplex PCR; TCRdb holds only in-frame clones, not every one. This repertoire shows around 20,000 clones, approximately 85% found once; its top ten account for around 39%. The CDR3 has 12 amino acids. With 5 bases removed from V and 8 bases from J, the gap between germline ends came to 12 bases. The material sequenced was PBMCs. The V call is TRBV12-3 or TRBV12-4, the J call TRBJ1-2; possibly TRBD1 for D (6 bases). The origin of this receptor is a man aged 55 to 70 with head and neck cancer. The CDR3 sequence is CASSEGGGGYTF. The CDR3 DNA reads as TGTGCCAGCAGTGAAGGGGGGGGCGGCTACACCTTC.